This note documents a single T cell receptor (beta chain) sequence. Its antigen is as yet unknown. Germline CDR1 SGHTA, CDR2 FQGNSA. J gave up 2 bases and V 1 base, and 3 bases lay outside the gene matches. The CDR3 totals 15 residues. The data were taken from a study of PD-1 blockade in classical Hodgkin lymphoma. The study's findings and limits: By C4D1, diversity of CD4+ TCRs had risen significantly, whereas that of CD8+ TCRs had not. Newly diagnosed patients had diversity similar to the baseline diversity of complete responders.

Every patient was affected by relapse after autologous stem cell transplantation, while exposure to brentuximab vedotin was not uniform. Relapsed/refractory classical Hodgkin lymphoma patients had complete, partial or progressive responses. The assay was immunoSEQ multiplex PCR, and TCRdb's table has in-frame clones only and misses some. The sample lists 55,000 to 80,000 clones, around 88% occurring once. This receptor was taken from a human donor with classical Hodgkin lymphoma. The chain uses TRBV7-2 and TRBJ2-5; TRBD2 agrees at 8 bases. Here the sequenced sample was peripheral blood mononuclear cells (PBMCs), taken at baseline. The CDR3 loop is CASSLGAGEQETQYF. The CDR3 DNA reads TGTGCCAGCAGCTTAGGAGCGGGGGAACAAGAGACCCAGTACTTC.